This passage covers 3 T cell receptor beta chains from one sample sequenced in a study of cytomegalovirus exposure and HLA in healthy donors (dated by TCRdb to the late 2010s). Library prep was done by the immunoSEQ multiplex PCR assay. For the multiplex PCR, a mixture combining 60 forward primers for TCR Vbeta segments and 13 reverse primers for TCR Jbeta segments was used. The source is immuneACCESS, and TCRdb retained only in-frame sequences with V and J called. Part of the clones is not carried over; for the studies checked, unresolved V genes explain less than half of this, and the remainder is unexplained. This sample comprises about 170,000 clones, 70% to 90% of them detected only once. Clones ranked in the top ten supply 0.75% to 0.9% of the sample. Sequencing was done on a sample of PBMCs. The receptors stem from a woman aged 18-30 years in good health and CMV-seronegative.

A remark on this clone: At one end the junction does not follow the germline gene, possibly because of a read error. The V gene is TRBV7-9, the J gene TRBJ2-7; D is possibly TRBD1 (5 bases). There are 12 residues in the CDR3. CDR1 is SEHNR and CDR2 is FQNEAQ in the germline V gene (reference sequence). Here the CDR3 reads CSSSPDSPYMNF. DNA for the CDR3: TGTTCCAGCAGCCCCGACAGTCCTTATATGAACTTC.

This clone appeared once. The chain recombines TRBV5-4 with TRBJ2-3; D is undetermined. CDR1 is SGHNT, CDR2 YYREEE, per germline (reference sequence). V lost 4 bases, J lost 2 bases, and 8 bases lay in between. CDR3 size: 13 residues. DNA of the CDR3: TGTGCCAGCAGCATCGACAACACAGATACGCAGTATTTT. Protein sequence: CASSIDNTDTQYF.

V gene TRBV6-1 combines with J gene TRBJ1-4; no clear D. The germline V and J ends were trimmed by 11 bases and 2 bases, with 15 bases remaining between them. This CDR3 spans 14 amino acids. CDR1 and CDR2 from the germline V gene are MNHNS and SASEGT. The CDR3 DNA is TGTGCCTGCAATAGGGAGGGTACTAATGAAAAACTGTTTTTT. This gives the protein CACNREGTNEKLFF.